A selection of T cell receptor beta chains follows, all from one sample in a study of T cells in Graves' hyperthyroidism and ophthalmopathy. TCRdb analysed the multiplex PCR reads with MiXCR anew, one entry per CDR3 protein. This sample yields about 270,000 distinct CDR3 sequences, of which around 15% are seen a single time; under 35% belongs to the top ten. The sequenced material came from blood. These receptor sequences come from a woman aged 50 to 60 with Graves' hyperthyroidism that later progressed to Graves' ophthalmopathy. Both conserved end residues are part of each CDR3. A D gene is named only where the DNA matches it firmly. The size of a clone is reported for some rows only, either as once, few or many, or as a class for expanded clones.

cdr3_aa cdr3_nt v_call clone_size j_call d_call cdr3_length
CSAKEREASDTQYF TGCAGTGCTAAAGAGCGGGAGGCGTCGGATACGCAGTATTTT TRBV20-1 many TRBJ2-3 TRBD2 14
CASSWGTGLLLAKNIQYF TGTGCCAGCAGTTGGGGTACCGGACTGCTTCTAGCCAAAAACATTCAGTACTTC TRBV5-6 . TRBJ2-4 . 18
CASSPSPASDEQFF TGTGCCAGCAGCCCGAGTCCCGCGTCGGATGAGCAGTTCTTC TRBV9 few TRBJ2-1 . 14
CASSLRGALYGYTF TGTGCCAGCAGTTTAAGAGGGGCCCTCTATGGCTACACCTTC TRBV27 . TRBJ1-2 . 14
CASSWTEPNQPQHF TGTGCCAGTAGTTGGACAGAACCCAATCAGCCCCAGCATTTT TRBV19 few TRBJ1-5 . 14
CAISDILAGGGNEQFF TGTGCCATCAGTGACATCCTAGCAGGGGGGGGCAATGAGCAGTTCTTC TRBV10-3 many TRBJ2-1 . 16
CASSERPNTNEKLFF TGTGCCAGCAGTGAACGACCGAACACTAATGAAAAACTGTTTTTT TRBV2 many TRBJ1-4 . 15
CATRGQGQETQYF TGTGCCACCCGGGGACAGGGTCAAGAGACCCAGTACTTC TRBV10-3 many TRBJ2-5 TRBD1 13
CASSLSGLAYNEQFF TGTGCCAGCAGCTTGAGCGGACTAGCGTACAATGAGCAGTTCTTC TRBV5-6 few TRBJ2-1 TRBD2 15
CASTRDRGGNEQFF TGTGCCAGCACCCGGGACAGGGGTGGGAATGAGCAGTTCTTC TRBV2 many TRBJ2-1 TRBD1 14
CASSYRVGGWETQYF TGTGCCAGCAGCTACCGAGTTGGGGGTTGGGAGACCCAGTACTTC TRBV11-1 many TRBJ2-5 . 15
CASSSPSGRGDTQYF TGTGCCAGCAGTTCCCCTAGCGGGAGAGGGGATACGCAGTATTTT TRBV28 many TRBJ2-3 TRBD2 15
CASRKTGYYEQYF TGTGCCAGCAGAAAGACAGGATACTACGAGCAGTACTTC TRBV11-1 many TRBJ2-7 . 13
CTSSPGPGPAFF TGTACCAGCAGCCCCGGACCCGGCCCCGCTTTCTTT TRBV7-9 . TRBJ1-1 . 12
CATHGGFRNTEAFF TGTGCCACCCACGGCGGGTTCCGGAACACTGAAGCTTTCTTT TRBV5-8 . TRBJ1-1 . 14
CASSPRAGETQYF TGTGCCAGCTCACCACGGGCGGGGGAGACCCAGTACTTC TRBV18 many TRBJ2-5 . 13
CANSWGLASSYEQYF TGTGCCAACAGTTGGGGACTAGCGAGCTCCTACGAGCAGTACTTC TRBV5-6 . TRBJ2-7 TRBD2 15
CASGGHSPVSQYF TGTGCCAGCGGCGGACACAGCCCCGTGTCCCAGTACTTC TRBV28 many TRBJ2-5 . 13
CASSLKEGLGYNEQFF TGTGCCAGCAGTTTGAAGGAGGGCCTGGGGTACAATGAGCAGTTCTTC TRBV28 . TRBJ2-1 . 16
CASSSRQGDNTIYF TGCGCCAGCAGCTCAAGGCAGGGTGATAACACCATATATTTT TRBV5-1 . TRBJ1-3 . 14
CASSRGAVANEKLFF TGTGCCAGCAGTCGGGGGGCAGTGGCTAATGAAAAACTGTTTTTT TRBV6-1 many TRBJ1-4 . 15
CASSGGISTDTQYF TGTGCCAGCAGCGGGGGAATTAGCACAGATACGCAGTATTTT TRBV11-2 many TRBJ2-3 . 14
CAWRKDENYGYTF TGTGCCTGGAGAAAGGACGAAAACTATGGCTACACCTTC TRBV30 many TRBJ1-2 . 13
CASSETDSYGYTF TGTGCCAGCAGCGAAACTGACAGTTATGGCTACACCTTC TRBV9 . TRBJ1-2 . 13
CASSAGGLAYNEQFF TGTGCCAGCAGCGCCGGGGGACTAGCTTACAATGAGCAGTTCTTC TRBV9 . TRBJ2-1 TRBD2 15
CASSWLEGGSEKLFF TGTGCCAGCAGCTGGCTAGAGGGAGGATCCGAAAAACTGTTTTTT TRBV11-2 many TRBJ1-4 . 15
CASSSPTEMLGYGYTF TGTGCCAGCAGTTCCCCCACAGAGATGTTAGGCTATGGCTACACCTTC TRBV28 many TRBJ1-2 . 16
CASSPFDRVRPQHF TGTGCCAGCAGTCCCTTCGACAGGGTTCGGCCCCAGCATTTT TRBV28 many TRBJ1-5 TRBD1 14
CASSGTTGTEDEQYF TGTGCCAGCAGCGGGACGACTGGGACGGAGGACGAGCAGTACTTC TRBV9 many TRBJ2-7 . 15
CSAQGAREKLFF TGCAGCGCACAGGGGGCGCGGGAAAAACTGTTTTTT TRBV29-1 few TRBJ1-4 TRBD1 12
CASSQGVAGAGYNEQFF TGTGCCAGCAGCCAAGGGGTGGCGGGAGCTGGGTACAATGAGCAGTTCTTC TRBV3-1 few TRBJ2-1 TRBD2 17
CASSEFQGPYEQYF TGTGCCAGCAGTGAATTCCAGGGTCCCTACGAGCAGTACTTC TRBV2 many TRBJ2-7 . 14
CASSSILQGGTGELFF TGTGCCAGCAGCTCGATCTTACAGGGTGGGACCGGGGAGCTGTTTTTT TRBV7-9 many TRBJ2-2 . 16
CASSPLQGVTDTQYF TGCGCCAGCAGCCCCCTACAGGGAGTGACAGATACGCAGTATTTT TRBV5-1 few TRBJ2-3 . 15
CAWKRGTINYEQYF TGTGCCTGGAAACGCGGGACGATCAACTACGAGCAGTACTTC TRBV30 once TRBJ2-7 . 14
CASSAPLAGGDFYNEQFF TGTGCCAGCAGCGCCCCACTAGCGGGAGGGGACTTTTACAATGAGCAGTTCTTC TRBV11-2 many TRBJ2-1 TRBD2 18
CASSVARTGILTDTQYF TGTGCCAGCAGCGTAGCCCGGACAGGGATACTCACAGATACGCAGTATTTT TRBV9 . TRBJ2-3 TRBD1 17
CASSWGMTSGRETQYF TGTGCCAGCAGCTGGGGGATGACTAGCGGGAGAGAGACCCAGTACTTC TRBV7-2 . TRBJ2-5 TRBD2 16
CASSPFRDPQETQYF TGTGCCAGCTCACCTTTCCGGGACCCTCAAGAGACCCAGTACTTC TRBV18 many TRBJ2-5 . 15
CASSFRDSPLHF TGTGCCAGCAGTTTCAGGGATTCACCCCTCCACTTT TRBV28 many TRBJ1-6 . 12
CASSHGAAETKGELFF TGTGCCAGCAGCCACGGCGCTGCGGAGACGAAGGGGGAGCTGTTTTTT TRBV6-1 many TRBJ2-2 . 16
CAWSWELNNQPQHF TGTGCCTGGAGTTGGGAACTGAACAATCAGCCCCAGCATTTT TRBV30 many TRBJ1-5 . 14
CASSLDGLHNEQFF TGTGCCAGCAGTTTGGATGGGCTACACAATGAGCAGTTCTTC TRBV7-8 once TRBJ2-1 . 14
CSAQSIRGEQYF TGCAGTGCCCAAAGTATTCGGGGCGAGCAGTACTTC TRBV20-1 . TRBJ2-7 . 12
CASSVAGGITDTQYF TGTGCCAGCAGCGTAGCGGGGGGAATTACAGATACGCAGTATTTT TRBV7-3 many TRBJ2-3 TRBD2 15
CASSLDRIDNEQFF TGTGCCAGCAGTTTAGACAGGATAGACAATGAGCAGTTCTTC TRBV2 many TRBJ2-1 . 14
CASSRTPWTGRASWKCF TGCGCCAGCAGCAGAACCCCTTGGACAGGACGAGCGTCCTGGAAGTGCTTC TRBV28 . TRBJ2-1 TRBD1 17
CASSLGRQEFSGANVLTF TGTGCCAGCAGTTTAGGGCGGCAGGAATTCTCTGGGGCCAACGTCCTGACTTTC TRBV27 many TRBJ2-6 . 18
CASSTTGSDGAFF TGTGCCAGCAGTACGACAGGGTCGGACGGAGCTTTCTTT TRBV6-1 many TRBJ1-1 TRBD1 13
CASRRTAARAFF TGTGCCAGCAGAAGGACGGCGGCGCGTGCTTTCTTT TRBV28 many TRBJ1-1 . 12
CASSYSKWRTVNTEAFF TGTGCCAGCAGTTACTCGAAATGGAGGACGGTGAACACTGAAGCTTTCTTT TRBV6-5 few TRBJ1-1 . 17
CASTGTSGSNEQYF TGCGCCAGCACCGGGACTAGCGGGAGTAACGAGCAGTACTTC TRBV5-1 many TRBJ2-7 TRBD2 14
CSARRTSGFSYEQYF TGCAGTGCTAGACGAACTAGCGGGTTTTCCTACGAGCAGTACTTC TRBV20-1 many TRBJ2-7 TRBD2 15
CASASEDANTEAFF TGTGCTAGTGCCTCAGAGGACGCGAACACTGAAGCTTTCTTT TRBV12-5 . TRBJ1-1 . 14
CASRADRGLVGYTF TGTGCCAGCAGAGCGGACAGGGGTCTGGTCGGCTACACCTTC TRBV2 many TRBJ1-2 TRBD1 14
CSVEGSVRSTDTQYF TGCAGCGTTGAAGGTAGCGTCCGTAGCACAGATACGCAGTATTTT TRBV29-1 . TRBJ2-3 . 15
CASSLYLAGGETQYF TGCGCCAGCAGCTTGTACCTAGCGGGAGGAGAGACCCAGTACTTC TRBV5-1 many TRBJ2-5 TRBD2 15
CASSLNGPYEQYF TGTGCCAGCAGCTTAAACGGTCCCTACGAGCAGTACTTC TRBV7-9 many TRBJ2-7 . 13
CATSVLTGPQETQYF TGTGCCACCAGTGTCCTGACGGGCCCACAAGAGACCCAGTACTTC TRBV24-1 . TRBJ2-5 . 15
CASSISGETQYF TGTGCCAGCAGTATTTCGGGAGAGACCCAGTACTTC TRBV6-1 . TRBJ2-5 . 12